A single sample is the source of the 21 T cell receptor beta chains below, sequenced in a study of T cells in women clearing cervical HPV infection. Data came from immunoSEQ multiplex PCR; TCRdb stores just in-frame clones and leaves some out. This listing includes fewer than 25,000 clones. Source material: blood buffy coat. The receptors were gathered from a woman between 18 and 70 years old with a cervical HPV16 infection that either progressed to CIN3+ or cleared (not recorded which).

To note about this clone: From the germline J gene comes the end of the CDR3, since the read stops 3 residues before it. The chain joins TRBV7-8 to TRBJ2-7; D possibly corresponds to TRBD1 (6 bases). This CDR3 is 17 amino acids long. Trimming took off 0 bases at V and 3 bases at J, with 18 bases between the two ends. Germline V gene lookup returns CDR1 SGHVS and CDR2 FQNEAQ. The CDR3 loop is CASSLALGQSLGYEQYF. CDR3 DNA, as far as it was read: TGTGCCAGCAGCTTAGCGCTCGGACAGTCCTTAGGCTACGAG.

Notes on this clone: The read is 3 residues too short to cover the CDR3 end, so that end is filled in from the germline J gene. The genes are TRBV2 and TRBJ2-3; 8 bases fit TRBD1. CDR3 length equals 15 residues. In germline, CDR1 is SNHLY, CDR2 FYNNEI. Trimming at V came to 6 bases and at J to 3 bases, leaving 8 bases not matched to a gene. CDR3 sequence: CASRLGQAGTDTQYF. CDR3 DNA (partial): TGTGCCAGCAGGCTGGGACAGGCCGGAACAGATACG.

Details on this clone: The read ends 3 residues before the CDR3 terminus; that terminus is restored from the germline J gene. The rearrangement joins TRBV9 to TRBJ2-1, with TRBD2 matching 8 bases. The CDR3 spans 17 residues. V was clipped by 0 bases and J by 8 bases; unmatched bases: 13. The germline V gene has CDR1 SGDLS and CDR2 YYNGEE. The CDR3: CASSVAGRGGSGYEQFF. The DNA read from the CDR3 is TGTGCCAGCAGCGTAGCTGGGCGCGGGGGGTCTGGGTATGAG.

Details on this clone: With the read ending 3 residues before the CDR3 end, the germline J gene is used to fill in that end. The chain uses TRBV5-1 and TRBJ2-3, with 13 bases fitting TRBD2. CDR1 is SGHRS, CDR2 YFSETQ, per germline. J was trimmed by 4 bases and V by 1 base; bases with no gene match: 6. The CDR3 runs to 17 residues. CDR3 DNA (partial): TGCGCCAGCAGCTTGAGGACTAGCGGGAGTCGCGCAGATACG. Its translation: CASSLRTSGSRADT. The entire CDR3 protein reads CASSLRTSGSRADTQYF.

Concerning this clone itself: Compared with germline, one end of the junction differs, possibly owing to a read error. The same CDR3 also results from other DNA sequences found in this sample. Partial CDR3 DNA: TGTGCCAGCAGCTGGACAGGAACGGGAAACACT. Protein product: CASSWTGTGNT. The CDR3 reads in full as CASSWTGTGNTIYF. The V call is TRBV6-2 or TRBV6-3, the J call TRBJ1-3; 7 bases map to TRBD1. Read data end 3 residues before the CDR3 end; the end is taken from the germline J gene. The CDR3 covers 14 residues. CDR1 is MNHEY and CDR2 is SVGEGT in the germline V gene.

A word on this clone: Read coverage stops 3 residues before the CDR3 terminus; the germline J gene supplies the remainder. V and J are TRBV30 and TRBJ2-7; 9 bases map to TRBD2. This CDR3 has 15 residues. Per the germline V gene, CDR1 is GTSNPN and CDR2 is SVGIG (reference sequence). V trimming: 3 bases; J trimming: 0 bases; junction bases outside the gene matches: 6. The CDR3 sequence is CAWRGVLAGSYEQYF. The covered CDR3 bases are TGTGCCTGGAGGGGGGTACTAGCGGGCTCCTACGAG.

With regard to this clone: The read terminates 3 residues before the CDR3 end, so the remaining end is supplied by the germline J gene. This chain connects TRBV2 to TRBJ2-2; D possibly corresponds to TRBD2 (5 bases). The V and J ends lost 6 bases and 3 bases respectively, with 17 bases between them. The CDR3 covers 16 residues. Germline loops: CDR1 SNHLY, CDR2 FYNNEI. CDR3 amino acids: CASRLTKRGDTGELFF. CDR3 bases read: TGTGCCAGCAGGCTGACTAAACGGGGTGACACCGGGGAG.

Worth noting for this clone: The CDR3 end is not reached by the read, which stops 3 residues before it; the germline J gene fills it in. The gene calls are TRBV2 and TRBJ2-7; a possible D gene is TRBD1 (6 bases). The germline V gene encodes CDR1 SNHLY and CDR2 FYNNEI. The CDR3 length is 13 residues. V was pared by 5 bases and J by 5 bases, with 13 bases between. The part of the CDR3 DNA that was read is TGTGCCAGCAGTTCCGACAGGTTAAACGAG. Translating gives CASSSDRLNE. The entire CDR3 protein reads CASSSDRLNEQYF.

As regards this clone: From the germline J gene comes the end of the CDR3, since the read stops 3 residues before it. The gene calls are TRBV5-1 and TRBJ2-2; tentative D call: TRBD2 (7 bases). CDR1 and CDR2 from the germline V gene are SGHRS and YFSETQ. V shed 4 bases and J shed 1 base, with 11 bases lying between them. The CDR3 is 15 residues long. The sequenced part of the CDR3 DNA is TGCGCCAGCAGCCCGGGGGGACAGAACACCGGGGAG. This encodes CASSPGGQNTGE. The complete CDR3 sequence is CASSPGGQNTGELFF.

Notes on this clone: The read comes to an end 3 residues before the CDR3 does, leaving the germline J gene to fill in the end. The chain is built from TRBV15 and TRBJ1-5; 9 positions agree with TRBD1. Per the germline V gene, CDR1 is LNHNV and CDR2 is YYDKDF (reference sequence). Germline trimming cut 9 bases from V and 4 bases from J; bases unmatched to any gene: 4. The CDR3 consists of 13 residues. The CDR3 loop is CATNRGPNQPQHF. CDR3 bases read: TGTGCCACAAACAGGGGGCCGAATCAGCCC.

As for this clone: The CDR3 end falls 3 residues outside the read, so it is completed with the germline J gene. The chain links TRBV28 to TRBJ2-5, with 7 bases that match TRBD1. Losses at the gene ends were 8 bases for V and 0 bases for J; bases not matched to a gene: 6. Looked up from germline, CDR1 is MDHEN and CDR2 is SYDVKM. This CDR3 contains 14 residues. The sequenced part of the CDR3 DNA is TGTGCCAGCGAAGGGACAGAGTACCAAGAGACC. As protein: CASEGTEYQET. The whole CDR3 is CASEGTEYQETQYF. Drawing the rest from reference TRBV28 and TRBJ2-5, the complete variable domain is DVKVTQSSRYLVKRTGEKVFLECVQDMDHENMFWYRQDPGLGLRLIYFSYDVKMKEKGDIPEGYSVSREKKERFSLILESASTNQTSMYLCASEGTEYQETQYFGPGTRLLVL.

On this clone: The CDR3 end lies 3 residues beyond the end of the read and is filled in from the germline J gene. This chain uses TRBV19 with TRBJ2-1; D not certain. The CDR3 runs to 12 residues. The germline V gene has CDR1 LNHDA and CDR2 SQIVND (reference sequence). The V end was cut by 5 bases, the J end by 7 bases, with 9 bases between. CDR3 sequence: CASSWIANEQFF. Partial CDR3 DNA: TGTGCCAGTAGTTGGATAGCAAATGAG.

CDR3 protein: CASSRALTGPNSGRAITGELFF. CDR3 DNA (partial): TGTGCCAGTAGTAGAGCTCTCACCGGGCCGAATAGCGGGAGGGCCATCACCGGGGAG. The chain links TRBV19 to TRBJ2-2, with 11 nucleotides matching TRBD2. The read finishes 3 residues shy of the CDR3 end, and the germline J gene is used to complete it. CDR1 is LNHDA and CDR2 is SQIVND in the germline V gene (reference sequence). This CDR3 spans 22 amino acids. V lost 4 bases, J lost 4 bases, and 23 bases stayed unmatched.

Remarks on this clone: The sequenced fragment ends 3 residues before the CDR3 boundary, so the rest is inferred from the germline J gene. The J gene is TRBJ2-3, the V gene TRBV14; 9 nucleotides line up with TRBD2. V trimming: 1 base; J trimming: 2 bases; junction bases outside the gene matches: 4. Germline values: CDR1 SGHDN, CDR2 FVKESK. The CDR3 has 16 residues. The CDR3 bases that were read are TGTGCCAGCAGCCAAGGACTAGCGGCTTCCACAGATACG. It yields the protein CASSQGLAASTDT. The whole CDR3 is CASSQGLAASTDTQYF.

Concerning this clone: The read gets to within 3 residues of the CDR3 end, and the germline J gene fills in the rest. The chain links TRBV7-2 to TRBJ1-1; D unclear. Germline V gives CDR1 SGHTA, CDR2 FQGNSA. V was clipped by 4 bases and J by 5 bases, with 14 bases between them. This CDR3 is built from 14 residues. CDR3: CASSSLNWATEAFF. The CDR3 bases that were read are TGTGCCAGCAGCTCCCTGAACTGGGCGACTGAA.

Concerning this clone itself: Read coverage stops 3 residues before the CDR3 terminus; the germline J gene supplies the remainder. J is TRBJ2-5 and V is TRBV7-9; 8 bases match TRBD1. Trimming cost V 4 bases and J 3 bases; bases outside gene matches: 1. Germline CDR1 SEHNR, CDR2 FQNEAQ (reference sequence). The CDR3 has 13 amino acids. The CDR3 DNA, read in part, is TGTGCCAGCAGCTCGACAGGGGAAGAGACC. It codes for CASSSTGEET. The entire CDR3 protein is CASSSTGEETQYF. The variable domain in full, completed from reference TRBV7-9 and TRBJ2-5, reads DTGVSQNPRHKITKRGQNVTFRCDPISEHNRLYWYRQTLGQGPEFLTYFQNEAQLEKSRLLSDRFSAERPKGSFSTLEIQRTEQGDSAMYLCASSSTGEETQYFGPGTRLLVL.

A note on this clone: The sequence runs out 3 residues before the end of the CDR3; the remainder is reconstructed from the germline J gene. The genes are TRBV29-1 and TRBJ2-4, with a possible D match to TRBD1 (5 bases). The CDR3 covers 14 residues. Germline-derived CDR1 and CDR2 are SQVTM and ANQGSEA. V shed 5 bases and J shed 6 bases, with 17 bases lying between them. The CDR3 bases that were read are TGCAGCGTTTCCAGGCCGGACATAGGAAACATT. Its translation: CSVSRPDIGNI. The full CDR3 is CSVSRPDIGNIQYF.

As for this clone: Sequencing ends 3 residues short of the CDR3 end; the germline J gene provides the rest. This CDR3 is also generated by other DNA sequences in the sample. The rearrangement uses TRBV18 and TRBJ1-3, with 8 bases matching TRBD1. After removal of 3 bases from V and 4 bases from J, the junction contained 5 bases not matched to a gene. This CDR3 is built from 15 residues. Germline assignment: CDR1 KGHSH and CDR2 LQKENI. This CDR3 is CASSPGQDGGNTIYF. The CDR3 DNA, read in part, is TGTGCCAGCTCACCGGGACAGGATGGCGGAAACACC.

In the case of this clone: The sequence runs out 3 residues before the end of the CDR3; the remainder is reconstructed from the germline J gene. The chain uses TRBV19 and TRBJ2-1, with TRBD2 identical over 10 bases. Trimming cost V 6 bases and J 7 bases; bases outside gene matches: 9. Germline CDR1 reads LNHDA; CDR2 reads SQIVND (reference sequence). The CDR3 is made up of 15 amino acids. CDR3 in amino acids: CASRAGGPVFNEQFF. Partial CDR3 DNA: TGTGCCAGTAGAGCGGGAGGGCCTGTCTTTAATGAG.

In regard to this clone: The read comes to an end 3 residues before the CDR3 does, leaving the germline J gene to fill in the end. J is TRBJ2-2 and V is TRBV2; D tentatively fits TRBD1 or TRBD2 (6 bases each). This CDR3 region has 18 residues. Per the germline V gene, CDR1 is SNHLY and CDR2 is FYNNEI. The DNA read from the CDR3 is TGTGCCAGCAGTACCCGGAGGGGCAGGGGAACGAAGAATTCACCG. Translation: CASSTRRGRGTKNSP. The full CDR3 sequence reads CASSTRRGRGTKNSPLFF.

On this clone: The CDR3 is cut off 3 residues early in the read; its end comes from the germline J gene. This chain joins TRBV10-3 and TRBJ2-1; 8 nucleotides match TRBD2. In germline, CDR1 is ENHRY, CDR2 SYGVKD. V shed 3 bases and J 9 bases; nucleotides not matched to a gene: 13. There are 16 residues in the CDR3. CDR3 sequence: CAISDILGRAGAEQFF. Partial CDR3 DNA: TGTGCCATCAGTGACATTCTGGGGCGAGCGGGAGCTGAG.